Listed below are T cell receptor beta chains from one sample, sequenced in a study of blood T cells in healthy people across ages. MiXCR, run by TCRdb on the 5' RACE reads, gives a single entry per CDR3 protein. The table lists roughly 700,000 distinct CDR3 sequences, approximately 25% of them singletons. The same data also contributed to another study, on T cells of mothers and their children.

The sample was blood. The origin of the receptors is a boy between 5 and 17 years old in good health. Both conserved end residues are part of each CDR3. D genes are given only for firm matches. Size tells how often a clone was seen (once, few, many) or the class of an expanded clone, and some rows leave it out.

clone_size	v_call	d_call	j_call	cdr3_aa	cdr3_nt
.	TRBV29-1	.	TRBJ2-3	CSVVSPDFSTDTQYF	TGCAGCGTTGTATCCCCCGACTTCAGCACAGATACGCAGTATTTT
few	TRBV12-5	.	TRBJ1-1	CASGKGHSMNTEAFF	TGTGCTAGCGGCAAGGGACATAGTATGAACACTGAAGCTTTCTTT
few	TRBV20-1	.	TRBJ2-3	CSARLGVRTDTQYF	TGCAGTGCTAGATTGGGAGTCCGGACAGATACGCAGTATTTT
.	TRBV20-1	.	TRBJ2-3	CSARAGTPVDTQYF	TGCAGTGCTAGAGCGGGGACGCCGGTGGATACGCAGTATTTT
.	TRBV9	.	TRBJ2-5	CASSVAVNQETQYF	TGTGCCAGCAGCGTAGCGGTGAACCAAGAGACCCAGTACTTC
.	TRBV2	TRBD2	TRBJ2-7	CASSATSGGPYGQYF	TGTGCCAGCAGTGCAACTAGCGGGGGACCCTACGGGCAGTACTTC
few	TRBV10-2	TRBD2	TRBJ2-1	CASSKERTELAGLSSYNEQFF	TGCGCCAGCTCAAAGGAGAGGACGGAACTAGCGGGGTTGAGCTCCTACAATGAGCAGTTCTTC
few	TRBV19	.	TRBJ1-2	CASSIGQVHGYTF	TGTGCCAGTAGTATAGGGCAAGTTCATGGCTACACCTTC
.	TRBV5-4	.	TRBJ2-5	CASSFFAQSVAETQYF	TGTGCCAGCTCGTTTTTCGCACAAAGCGTGGCAGAGACCCAGTACTTC
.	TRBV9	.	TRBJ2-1	CASSVTGTPAGEQFF	TGTGCCAGCAGCGTCACCGGGACCCCCGCAGGGGAGCAGTTCTTC
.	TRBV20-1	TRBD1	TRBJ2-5	CSARAPGQGISETQYF	TGCAGTGCTAGAGCCCCGGGACAGGGAATTTCGGAGACCCAGTACTTC
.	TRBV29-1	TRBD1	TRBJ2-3	CSYAGTGPTDTQYF	TGCAGTTATGCGGGGACAGGGCCGACAGATACGCAGTATTTT
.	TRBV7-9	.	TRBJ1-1	CASSQGSATEAFF	TGTGCCAGCAGCCAGGGGTCAGCCACTGAAGCTTTCTTT
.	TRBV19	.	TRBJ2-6	CASSIESYRGANVLTF	TGTGCCAGTAGTATAGAGTCGTACCGCGGGGCCAACGTCCTGACTTTC
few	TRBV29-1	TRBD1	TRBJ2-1	CSVLALLRGEQFF	TGCAGCGTTCTAGCTCTCCTCAGGGGGGAGCAGTTCTTC
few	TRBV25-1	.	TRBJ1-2	CASSENQGRSGYTF	TGTGCCAGCAGTGAGAACCAGGGGCGCTCTGGCTACACCTTC
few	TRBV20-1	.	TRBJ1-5	CSTPRNQGPNQPQHF	TGCAGTACTCCAAGGAACCAGGGGCCTAATCAGCCCCAGCATTTT
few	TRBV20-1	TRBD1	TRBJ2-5	CSAPPGTGMETQYF	TGCAGTGCCCCCCCCGGGACAGGGATGGAGACCCAGTACTTC
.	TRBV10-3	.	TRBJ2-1	CAISLQGSYNEQFF	TGTGCCATCAGTCTCCAGGGCTCCTACAATGAGCAGTTCTTC
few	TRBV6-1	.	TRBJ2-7	CASSGEFYEQYF	TGTGCCAGCAGTGGGGAGTTCTACGAGCAGTACTTC
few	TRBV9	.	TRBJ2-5	CASSVVAGRVETQYF	TGTGCCAGCAGCGTAGTTGCAGGGCGTGTTGAGACCCAGTACTTC
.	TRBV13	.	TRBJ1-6	CASSLGGADYSPLHF	TGTGCCAGCAGCTTAGGGGGTGCGGACTACTCACCCCTCCACTTT
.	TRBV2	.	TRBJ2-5	CASSLLRVTQETQYF	TGTGCCAGCAGTCTACTTCGGGTGACTCAAGAGACCCAGTACTTC
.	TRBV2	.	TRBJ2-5	CARAVGASGETQYF	TGTGCCCGGGCCGTGGGGGCTAGCGGCGAGACCCAGTACTTC
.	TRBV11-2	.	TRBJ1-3	CASSLRKGGNTIYF	TGTGCCAGCAGCTTACGGAAAGGCGGAAACACCATATATTTT
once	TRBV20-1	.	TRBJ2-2	CSAEDRNTGELFF	TGCAGTGCTGAGGACAGGAACACCGGGGAGCTGTTTTTT
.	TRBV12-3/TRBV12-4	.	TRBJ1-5	CASSFGGQEGQPQHF	TGTGCCAGCAGTTTTGGTGGGCAGGAGGGTCAGCCCCAGCATTTT
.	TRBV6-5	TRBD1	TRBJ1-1	CASSWDRGAGTEAFF	TGTGCCAGCAGTTGGGACAGGGGCGCGGGCACTGAAGCTTTCTTT
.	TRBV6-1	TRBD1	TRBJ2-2	CASSRQGVNTGELFF	TGTGCCAGCAGTCGACAGGGAGTGAACACCGGGGAGCTGTTTTTT
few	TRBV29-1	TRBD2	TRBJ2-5	CSVYLAGEYQETQYF	TGCAGCGTGTATCTAGCGGGGGAGTACCAAGAGACCCAGTACTTC
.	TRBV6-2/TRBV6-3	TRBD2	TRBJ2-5	CASSYPMAGVETQYF	TGTGCCAGCAGTTACCCCATGGCGGGGGTGGAGACCCAGTACTTC
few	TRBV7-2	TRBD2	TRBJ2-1	CASSLGGGGPLNEQFF	TGTGCCAGCAGCTTAGGGGGCGGGGGGCCTTTGAATGAGCAGTTCTTC
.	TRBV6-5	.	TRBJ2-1	CASSLSGLSSYNEQFF	TGTGCCAGCAGCCTATCAGGGCTTAGCTCCTACAATGAGCAGTTCTTC
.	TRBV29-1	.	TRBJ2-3	CSVPPPLGGGTDTQYF	TGCAGCGTTCCACCGCCTCTGGGTGGGGGCACAGATACGCAGTATTTT
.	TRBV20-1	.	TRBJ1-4	CSARDPRGGGEKLFF	TGCAGTGCTAGAGATCCGAGAGGGGGAGGTGAAAAACTGTTTTTT
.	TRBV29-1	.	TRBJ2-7	CSVRKSTGVYEQYF	TGCAGCGTTCGTAAGAGTACGGGAGTCTACGAGCAGTACTTC
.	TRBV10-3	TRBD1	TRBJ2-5	CAIGTAVKETQYF	TGTGCCATCGGGACAGCTGTAAAAGAGACCCAGTACTTC
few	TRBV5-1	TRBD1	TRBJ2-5	CASTPGTGGMETQYF	TGCGCCAGCACGCCAGGGACAGGGGGAATGGAGACCCAGTACTTC
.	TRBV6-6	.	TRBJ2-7	CASSYGGSVGGEQYF	TGTGCCAGCAGTTACGGAGGGTCAGTTGGCGGCGAGCAGTACTTC
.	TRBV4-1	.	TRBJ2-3	CASSQSPTSDTQYF	TGCGCCAGCAGCCAATCCCCTACCTCAGATACGCAGTATTTT
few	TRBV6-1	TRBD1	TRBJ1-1	CASSSRDRDLNTEAFF	TGTGCCAGCAGCTCCCGGGACAGGGACCTGAACACTGAAGCTTTCTTT
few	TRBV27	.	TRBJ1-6	CASSRREGNSPLHF	TGTGCCAGCAGTCGCAGGGAGGGAAATTCACCCCTCCACTTT
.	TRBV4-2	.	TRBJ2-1	CASSRRLHPYNEQFF	TGTGCCAGCAGCCGACGGCTACACCCTTACAATGAGCAGTTCTTC
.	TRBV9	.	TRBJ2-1	CASSGRQNYNEQFF	TGTGCCAGCAGCGGCCGACAAAACTACAATGAGCAGTTCTTC
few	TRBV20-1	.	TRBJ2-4	CSARDPGTAKNIQYF	TGCAGTGCTAGAGATCCCGGGACAGCCAAAAACATTCAGTACTTC
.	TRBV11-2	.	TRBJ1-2	CASSLDRLQTWGYTF	TGTGCCAGCAGCTTAGACCGGCTACAGACCTGGGGCTACACCTTC
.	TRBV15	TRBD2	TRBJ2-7	CATSRGTLADYEQYF	TGTGCCACCAGCAGAGGAACACTAGCGGATTACGAGCAGTACTTC
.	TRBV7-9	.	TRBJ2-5	CASSSLGAAGRETQYF	TGTGCCAGCAGCTCCCTAGGGGCGGCAGGGAGAGAGACCCAGTACTTC
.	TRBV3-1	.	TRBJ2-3	CASSHLAGTDTQYF	TGTGCCAGCAGCCACCTGGCAGGCACAGATACGCAGTATTTT
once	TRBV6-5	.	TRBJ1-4	CASSYGTLEKLFF	TGTGCCAGCAGTTACGGGACCCTGGAAAAACTGTTTTTT
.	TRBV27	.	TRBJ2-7	CASSIRGLGYEQYF	TGTGCCAGCAGTATCCGGGGGCTGGGGTACGAGCAGTACTTC
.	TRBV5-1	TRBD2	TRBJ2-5	CASSDPAGQETQYF	TGCGCCAGCAGTGACCCAGCGGGACAAGAGACCCAGTACTTC
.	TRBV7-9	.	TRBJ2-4	CASSFVSPRDVVAKNIQYF	TGTGCCAGCAGCTTTGTGAGCCCACGAGATGTAGTAGCCAAAAACATTCAGTACTTC
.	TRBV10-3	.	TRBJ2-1	CAISDTTEGNFF	TGTGCCATCAGTGATACGACAGAGGGTAACTTCTTC